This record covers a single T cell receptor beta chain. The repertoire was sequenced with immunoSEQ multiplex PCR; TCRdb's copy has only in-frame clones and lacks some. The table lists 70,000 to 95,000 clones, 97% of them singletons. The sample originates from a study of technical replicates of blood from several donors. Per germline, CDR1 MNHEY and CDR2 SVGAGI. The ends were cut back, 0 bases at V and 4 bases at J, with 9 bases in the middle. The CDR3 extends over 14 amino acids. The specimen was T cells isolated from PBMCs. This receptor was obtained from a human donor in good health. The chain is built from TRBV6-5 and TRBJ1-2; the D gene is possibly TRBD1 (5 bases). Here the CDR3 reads CASSYSGLGYGYTF. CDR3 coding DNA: TGTGCCAGCAGTTACTCGGGGCTAGGCTATGGCTACACCTTC.